This T cell receptor beta chain emerged from a study of T-cell memory formation after mild COVID-19. Broader study findings: Some responding clones appeared in pre-infection memory, suggesting cross-reactive memory joined.

There are a few counts of this clonotype. As yet, its antigen is unknown. TCRdb called the 5' RACE reads again in MiXCR, with one record for every CDR3 protein. The sample consists of roughly 170,000 distinct CDR3 sequences, approximately 17% of them appearing once. Germline CDR1 reads SGHRS; CDR2 reads YFSETQ. The germline V and J ends were trimmed by 3 bases and 6 bases, with 14 bases remaining between them. This CDR3 spans 14 amino acids. Sequencing was done on a sample of PBMCs or a T cell subset sorted from them (not recorded which). The TCR comes from a young man who had mild COVID-19 (a few samples of this study predate the infection). Cell type and time point are not known. The rearrangement joins TRBV5-1 to TRBJ2-3, with D tentatively TRBD2 (5 bases). CDR3 bases: TGCGCCAGCAGCTCGGGGTCCTCCGGGGATACGCAGTATTTT. This encodes CASSSGSSGDTQYF. Complete variable domain (other parts from reference TRBV5-1 and TRBJ2-3): KAGVTQTPRYLIKTRGQQVTLSCSPISGHRSVSWYQQTPGQGLQFLFEYFSETQRNKGNFPGRFSGRQFSNSRSEMNVSTLELGDSALYLCASSSGSSGDTQYFGPGTRLTVL.